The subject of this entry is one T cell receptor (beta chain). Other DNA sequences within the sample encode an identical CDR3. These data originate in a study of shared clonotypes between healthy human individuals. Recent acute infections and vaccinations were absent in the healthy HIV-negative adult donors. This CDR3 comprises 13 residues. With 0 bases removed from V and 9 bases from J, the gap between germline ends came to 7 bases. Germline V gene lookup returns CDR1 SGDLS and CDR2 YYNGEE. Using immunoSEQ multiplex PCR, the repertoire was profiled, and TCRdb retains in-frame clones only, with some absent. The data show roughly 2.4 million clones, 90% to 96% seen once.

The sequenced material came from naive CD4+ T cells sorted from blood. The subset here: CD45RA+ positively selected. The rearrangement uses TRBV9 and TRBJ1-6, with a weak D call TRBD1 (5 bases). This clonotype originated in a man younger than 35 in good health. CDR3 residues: CASSVGGGSPLHF. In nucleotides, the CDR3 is TGTGCCAGCAGCGTAGGGGGGGGTTCACCCCTCCACTTT.